These T cell receptor beta chains were read from a single sample in a study of OX40 agonist ivuxolimab in advanced cancers. TCRdb's table, derived via immunoSEQ multiplex PCR, lists solely in-frame clones and lacks some. The table includes under 90,000 clones, about 93% detected once. Sequences were derived from CD4+ or CD8+ T cells sorted from blood, sampled in a trial of the OX40 agonist ivuxolimab. These receptors were obtained from an adult with an advanced solid tumor such as melanoma, head and neck, liver or kidney cancer. CDR3s include the opening cysteine and the closing phenylalanine or tryptophan. D genes are given only for firm matches. Part of the rows lack a size; the others show once, few, many or a class for expanded clones.

V gene	D gene	J gene	clone size	CDR3 DNA	CDR3 protein
TRBV7-8	NA	TRBJ2-7	NA	TGTGCCAGCAGCTTCCCCCCGAAATTC	CASSFPPKF
TRBV28	TRBD1	TRBJ2-7	NA	TGTGCCAGCAGTTCTCCGGACAGGACCTACGAGCAGTACTTC	CASSSPDRTYEQYF
TRBV27	TRBD1	TRBJ1-2	NA	TGTGCCAGCAGTCCCCGGGACAGAATAAACTATGGCTACACCTTC	CASSPRDRINYGYTF
TRBV4-1	TRBD2	TRBJ2-5	NA	TGCGCCAGCAGCCCCCGGACTAGCGGGCAAGAGACCCAGTACTTC	CASSPRTSGQETQYF
TRBV7-9	NA	TRBJ2-3	NA	TGTGCCAGCAGCTTAGCGGGGTCTAGCACAGATACGCAGTATTTT	CASSLAGSSTDTQYF
TRBV21-1	NA	TRBJ2-7	NA	TGTGCCAGCAGCAAAGACGAGCAGTACTTC	CASSKDEQYF
TRBV14	TRBD2	TRBJ2-5	NA	TGTGCCAGCAGCACCGGACTAGCGGGAGGGGCAGAGACCCAGTACTTC	CASSTGLAGGAETQYF
TRBV7-3	TRBD1	TRBJ2-7	NA	TGTGCCAGCAGCTGGGGACAGGGGTACGAGCAGTACTTC	CASSWGQGYEQYF
TRBV11-2	NA	TRBJ2-3	NA	TGTGCCAGCATCAAGGGAGCACAGGGCACAGATACGCAGTATTTT	CASIKGAQGTDTQYF
TRBV15	TRBD1	TRBJ2-1	NA	TGTGCCACCAGCTCCGACAGGGGCGATGAGCAGTTCTTC	CATSSDRGDEQFF
TRBV28	TRBD1	TRBJ2-1	NA	TGTGCCAGCACAATTTCAGGGGACAGATACCCCTACAATGAGCAGTTCTTC	CASTISGDRYPYNEQFF
TRBV4-1	TRBD2	TRBJ2-3	NA	TGCGCCAGCAGCGCCCTGGGGGGGTCACCAGATACGCAGTATTTT	CASSALGGSPDTQYF
TRBV4-1	TRBD1	TRBJ2-7	NA	TGCGCCAGCAGCCCCCTGGGGACAGCGATTTACGAGCAGTACTTC	CASSPLGTAIYEQYF
TRBV13	NA	TRBJ1-5	NA	TGTGCCAGCAGCTTAGCGGGATCTGCCGGGGAAGGGAGTCAGCCCCAGCATTTT	CASSLAGSAGEGSQPQHF
TRBV5-6	TRBD2	TRBJ2-1	NA	TGTGCCAGCAGCGGACTAGCAGGTGAGCAGTTCTTC	CASSGLAGEQFF
TRBV9	NA	TRBJ1-1	NA	TGTGCCAGCAGCCCAACCAGGGTCAGGGCCGGGGGGAGCACTGAAGCTTTCTTT	CASSPTRVRAGGSTEAFF
TRBV2	NA	TRBJ2-3	NA	TGTGCCAGCAGTGAAGCCGGAGGGGGGACTAGCACAGATACGCAGTATTTT	CASSEAGGGTSTDTQYF
TRBV27	NA	TRBJ1-2	NA	TGTGCCAGCAGTTTCGGCAGGGAGGTTGGCTACACCTTC	CASSFGREVGYTF
TRBV4-3	NA	TRBJ1-4	NA	TGCGCCAGCAGCCAAGGACCAGCGCCTAATGAAAAACTGTTTTTT	CASSQGPAPNEKLFF
TRBV9	TRBD2	TRBJ2-3	NA	TGTGCCAGCAGCGTAGAGGCTGGCGGGGGGGGATCAGATACGCAGTATTTT	CASSVEAGGGGSDTQYF
TRBV7-3	NA	TRBJ2-3	NA	TGTGCCAGCAGCTTAAATCCAGGACTCGTCACAGATACGCAGTATTTT	CASSLNPGLVTDTQYF
TRBV11-2	TRBD1	TRBJ1-1	NA	TGTGCCAGCAGCCCCCCGGGGACAGGGTTTGAAGCTTTCTTT	CASSPPGTGFEAFF
TRBV2	TRBD2	TRBJ2-1	NA	TGTGCCACCGCGACTAGCGGGGGGGTTGAGCAGTTCTTC	CATATSGGVEQFF
TRBV7-9	TRBD2	TRBJ2-1	NA	TGTGCCAGCAGCGCTCTAGCGGGAGAAGAGCATGAGCAGTTCTTC	CASSALAGEEHEQFF
TRBV6-1	NA	TRBJ1-1	once	TGTGCCAGCAGCCCAAAGACGGTGAACACTGAAGCTTTCTTT	CASSPKTVNTEAFF
TRBV9	NA	TRBJ1-1	few	TGTGCCAGCAGCGTGAATAGCAGGGATGATGAAGCTTTCTTT	CASSVNSRDDEAFF
TRBV7-9	NA	TRBJ1-1	once	TGTGCCAGCAGCTTTATGGTGAACACTGAAGCTTTCTTT	CASSFMVNTEAFF
TRBV15	TRBD1	TRBJ1-3	NA	TGTGCCACCAGCAGCGGGACAGCCTCTGGAAACACCATATATTTT	CATSSGTASGNTIYF
TRBV5-4	NA	TRBJ2-1	NA	TGTGCCAGCAGCCCCGGGTACAATGAGCAGTTCTTC	CASSPGYNEQFF
TRBV7-2	NA	TRBJ2-7	NA	TGTGCCAGCAGCTTGTCAGGGGGGACCTACGAGCAGTACTTC	CASSLSGGTYEQYF
TRBV29-1	NA	TRBJ1-2	NA	TGCAGCGTGGGGGACGGTTCATATGGCTACACCTTC	CSVGDGSYGYTF
TRBV19	NA	TRBJ2-4	NA	TGTGCCAGTAGTTTTCGGAGCGAAAACATTCAGTACTTC	CASSFRSENIQYF
TRBV6-4	NA	TRBJ1-2	NA	TGTGCCAGCAGTGACTCATTCATTAAGGGCGGCTACACCTTC	CASSDSFIKGGYTF
TRBV27	NA	TRBJ2-5	NA	TGTGCCAGCAGTTCCGACTGGGGGCCAGAGACCCAGTACTTC	CASSSDWGPETQYF
TRBV6-1	TRBD1	TRBJ1-1	NA	TGTGCCAGCAGTGGGCCCAGGGGGCTCGGGAACACTGAAGCTTTCTTT	CASSGPRGLGNTEAFF
TRBV29-1	NA	TRBJ2-7	NA	TGCAGCGTTGTAGAGAACTCCACTCCCCACGAGCAGTACTTC	CSVVENSTPHEQYF
TRBV5-4	NA	TRBJ1-5	NA	TGTGCCAGCAGCTCAGCAGGAGGGAAGCCCCAGCATTTT	CASSSAGGKPQHF
TRBV4-1	NA	TRBJ1-2	NA	TGCGCCAGCAGCCAAGATGGGGCGGGCTACACCTTC	CASSQDGAGYTF
TRBV7-9	NA	TRBJ2-1	NA	TGTGCCAGCACCGCGGCGGAGAGGGGAAAGGGGAATGAGCAGTTCTTC	CASTAAERGKGNEQFF
TRBV27	TRBD1	TRBJ2-7	once	TGTGCCAGCAGTCCCGGGACAGGGTTCTACGAGCAGTACTTC	CASSPGTGFYEQYF
TRBV27	TRBD1	TRBJ2-3	NA	TGTGCCAGCAGTTTATCTCCCAACGGACAGGGTCGAGGAGATACGCAGTATTTT	CASSLSPNGQGRGDTQYF
TRBV5-4	NA	TRBJ2-5	NA	TGTGCCAGCAGCTTATGGATCCCACAGGTGCACCAAGAGACCCAGTACTTC	CASSLWIPQVHQETQYF